This T cell receptor beta chain was captured by sequencing in a study of response to subunit inactivated influenza vaccine. Germline assignment: CDR1 DFQATT and CDR2 SNEGSKA (reference sequence). Trimming cost V 0 bases and J 5 bases, with 15 bases left between them. The CDR3 spans 15 residues. This clonotype was observed a handful of times. TCRdb called the RT-PCR reads again in MiXCR, with one record for every CDR3 protein. Counted here are around 750,000 distinct CDR3 sequences, approximately 21% occurring once; the ten biggest clones make up more than 8.5%. This chain links TRBV20-1 with TRBJ2-3; no clear D gene. The material sequenced was PBMCs from blood, taken around 5 days after vaccination. This receptor was taken from a man over 45 who received an inactivated influenza vaccine. The CDR3 DNA reads TGCAGTGCTAGAGATCGGATGTATAGGGTAGATACGCAGTATTTT. Protein product: CSARDRMYRVDTQYF.